This TCR beta chain was documented in a study of T cell changes during pregnancy in multiple sclerosis. Profiled with immunoSEQ multiplex PCR; TCRdb holds only in-frame clones, not every one. The sample lists some 120,000 clones, about 96% occurring once. The CDR3 extends over 15 amino acids. The V gene's germline CDR1 is MDHEN and CDR2 SYDVKM. V shed 3 bases and J shed 9 bases, with 18 bases lying between them. The sample holds a few counts of this clone. The material was peripheral blood, obtained after pregnancy. This chain joins TRBV28 and TRBJ1-5; no clear D. The clonotype originates from a female donor with multiple sclerosis, enrolled in a pregnancy study. CDR3 amino acids: CASSLIRISMGPQHF. CDR3 sequence (DNA): TGTGCCAGCAGTTTGATCAGGATTTCTATGGGGCCCCAGCATTTT.